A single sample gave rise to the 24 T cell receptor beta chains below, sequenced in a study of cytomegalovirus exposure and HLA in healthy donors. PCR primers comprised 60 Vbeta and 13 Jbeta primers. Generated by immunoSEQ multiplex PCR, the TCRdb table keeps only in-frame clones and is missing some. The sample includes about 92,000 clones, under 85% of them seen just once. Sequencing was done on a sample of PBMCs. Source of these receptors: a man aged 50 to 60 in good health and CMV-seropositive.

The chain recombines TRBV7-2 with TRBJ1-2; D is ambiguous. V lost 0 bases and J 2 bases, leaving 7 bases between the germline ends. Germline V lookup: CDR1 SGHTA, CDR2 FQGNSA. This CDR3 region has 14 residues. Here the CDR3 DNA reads TGTGCCAGCAGCTTAGCTTATTCCAACTATGGCTACACCTTC. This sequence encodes CASSLAYSNYGYTF.

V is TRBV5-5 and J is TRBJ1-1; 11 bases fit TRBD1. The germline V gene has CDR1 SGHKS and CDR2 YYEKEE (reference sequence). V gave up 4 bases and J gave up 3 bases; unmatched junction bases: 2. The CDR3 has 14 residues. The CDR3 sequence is CASSPGQGDTEAFF. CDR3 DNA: TGTGCCAGCAGCCCGGGACAGGGGGACACTGAAGCTTTCTTT.

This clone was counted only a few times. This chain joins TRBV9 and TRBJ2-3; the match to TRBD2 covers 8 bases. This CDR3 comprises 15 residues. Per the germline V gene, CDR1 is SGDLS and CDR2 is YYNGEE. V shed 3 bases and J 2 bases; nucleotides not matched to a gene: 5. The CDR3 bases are TGTGCCAGCAGCGCAATAGCGGGGAACACAGATACGCAGTATTTT. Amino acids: CASSAIAGNTDTQYF.

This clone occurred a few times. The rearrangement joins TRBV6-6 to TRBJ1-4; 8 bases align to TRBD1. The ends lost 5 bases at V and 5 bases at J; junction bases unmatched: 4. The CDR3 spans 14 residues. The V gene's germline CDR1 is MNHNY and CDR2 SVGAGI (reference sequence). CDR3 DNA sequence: TGTGCCAGCAGTGACAGGGGTAGAAATGAAAAACTGTTTTTT. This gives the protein CASSDRGRNEKLFF.

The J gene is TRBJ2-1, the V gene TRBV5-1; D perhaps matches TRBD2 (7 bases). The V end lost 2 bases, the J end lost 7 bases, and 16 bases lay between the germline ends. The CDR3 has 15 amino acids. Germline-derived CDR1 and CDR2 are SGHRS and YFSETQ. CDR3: CASSLGGAGRNEQFF. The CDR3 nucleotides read TGCGCCAGCAGCTTAGGGGGGGCGGGCAGAAATGAGCAGTTCTTC.

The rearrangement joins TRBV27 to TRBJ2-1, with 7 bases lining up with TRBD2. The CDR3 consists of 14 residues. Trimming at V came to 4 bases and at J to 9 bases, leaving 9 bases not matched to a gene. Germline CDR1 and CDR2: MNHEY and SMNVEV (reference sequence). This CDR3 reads CASSWEGLGGEQFF. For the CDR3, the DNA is TGTGCCAGCAGTTGGGAGGGCTTGGGAGGTGAGCAGTTCTTC.

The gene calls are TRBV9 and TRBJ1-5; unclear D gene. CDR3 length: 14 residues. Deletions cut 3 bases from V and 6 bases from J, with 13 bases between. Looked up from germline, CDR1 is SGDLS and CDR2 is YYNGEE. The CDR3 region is CASSAQALIQPQHF. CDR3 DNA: TGTGCCAGCAGCGCCCAGGCTCTGATTCAGCCCCAGCATTTT.

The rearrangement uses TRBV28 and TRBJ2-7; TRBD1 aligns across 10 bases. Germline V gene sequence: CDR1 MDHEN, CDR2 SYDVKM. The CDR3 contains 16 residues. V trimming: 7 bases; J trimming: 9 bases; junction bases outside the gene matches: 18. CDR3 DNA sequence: TGTGCCAGCATCCGACAGGGGGCGCTGAGGGGAATCGGGCAGTACTTC. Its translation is CASIRQGALRGIGQYF.

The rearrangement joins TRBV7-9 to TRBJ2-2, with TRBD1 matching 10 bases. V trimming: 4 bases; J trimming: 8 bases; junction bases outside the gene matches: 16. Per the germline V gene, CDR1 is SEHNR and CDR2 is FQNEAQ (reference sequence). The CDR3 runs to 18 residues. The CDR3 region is CASSSRLRTGGSEGELFF. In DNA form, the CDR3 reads TGTGCCAGCAGCTCCCGCCTACGGACAGGGGGAAGCGAGGGGGAGCTGTTTTTT.

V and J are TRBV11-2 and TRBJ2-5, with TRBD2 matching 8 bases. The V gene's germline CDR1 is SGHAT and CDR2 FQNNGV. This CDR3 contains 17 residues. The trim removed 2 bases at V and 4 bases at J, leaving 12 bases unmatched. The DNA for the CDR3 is TGTGCCAGCAGCTTAACAGCCCCCGGGGGGGGAAGAGAGACCCAGTACTTC. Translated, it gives CASSLTAPGGGRETQYF.

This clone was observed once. CDR3 residues: CASSWGQARAAFF. As DNA, the CDR3 is TGTGCCAGCAGTTGGGGACAGGCGAGGGCAGCTTTCTTT. This chain connects TRBV28 to TRBJ1-1, with 8 bases that match TRBD1. This CDR3 contains 13 residues. Germline-derived CDR1 and CDR2 are MDHEN and SYDVKM. V lost 4 bases to trimming and J lost 10 bases; unmatched junction nucleotides: 8.

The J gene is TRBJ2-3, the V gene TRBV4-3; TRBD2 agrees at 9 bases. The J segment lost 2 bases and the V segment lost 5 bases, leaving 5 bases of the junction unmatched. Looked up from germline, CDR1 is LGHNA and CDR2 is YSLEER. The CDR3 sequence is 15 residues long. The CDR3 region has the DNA TGCGCCAGCAGCTCCGTAGCGGGGGACACAGATACGCAGTATTTT. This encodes CASSSVAGDTDTQYF.

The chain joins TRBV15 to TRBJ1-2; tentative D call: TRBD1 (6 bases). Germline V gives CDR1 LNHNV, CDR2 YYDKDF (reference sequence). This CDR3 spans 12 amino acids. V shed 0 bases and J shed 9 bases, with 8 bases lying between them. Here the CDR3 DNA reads TGTGCCACCAGCAGAGATCAGGGGAGCTACACCTTC. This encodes CATSRDQGSYTF. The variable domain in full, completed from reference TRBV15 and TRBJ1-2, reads DAMVIQNPRYQVTQFGKPVTLSCSQTLNHNVMYWYQQKSSQAPKLLFHYYDKDFNNEADTPDNFQSRRPNTSFCFLDIRSPGLGDTAMYLCATSRDQGSYTFGSGTRLTVV.

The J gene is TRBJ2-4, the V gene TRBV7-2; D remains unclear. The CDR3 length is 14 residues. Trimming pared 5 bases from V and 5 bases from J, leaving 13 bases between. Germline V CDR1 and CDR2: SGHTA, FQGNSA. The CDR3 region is CASSIIVLENIQYF. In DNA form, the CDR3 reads TGTGCCAGCAGCATCATAGTACTCGAAAACATTCAGTACTTC.

The CDR3: CASSRATNEKLFF. CDR3 bases: TGTGCCAGCTCACGCGCAACTAATGAAAAACTGTTTTTT. J is TRBJ1-4 and V is TRBV18; D is unresolved. Germline V gene sequence: CDR1 KGHSH, CDR2 LQKENI. The CDR3 length is 13 residues. V gave up 4 bases and J gave up 0 bases, with 3 bases separating them.

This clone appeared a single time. CDR3 sequence: CAINPTGESYEQYF. For the CDR3, the DNA is TGTGCCATCAACCCGACAGGGGAGTCCTACGAGCAGTACTTC. The rearrangement uses TRBV10-3 and TRBJ2-7, with 8 bases identical to TRBD1. Germline-derived CDR1 and CDR2 are ENHRY and SYGVKD. This CDR3 is 14 amino acids long. Unmatched junction bases numbered 6, after V lost 7 bases and J lost 1 base.

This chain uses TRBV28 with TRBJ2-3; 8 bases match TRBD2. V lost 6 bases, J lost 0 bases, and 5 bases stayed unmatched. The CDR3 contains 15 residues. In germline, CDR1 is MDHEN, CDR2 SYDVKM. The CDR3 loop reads CASREAGESTDTQYF. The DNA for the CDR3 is TGTGCCAGCAGAGAAGCGGGGGAAAGCACAGATACGCAGTATTTT.

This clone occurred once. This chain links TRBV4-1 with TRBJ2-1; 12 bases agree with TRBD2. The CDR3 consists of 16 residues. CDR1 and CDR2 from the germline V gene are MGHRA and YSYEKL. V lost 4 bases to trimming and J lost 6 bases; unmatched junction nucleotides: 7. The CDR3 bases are TGCGCCAGCAGCCCCCTAGCGGGGGGGCGTGGCAATGAGCAGTTCTTC. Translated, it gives CASSPLAGGRGNEQFF.

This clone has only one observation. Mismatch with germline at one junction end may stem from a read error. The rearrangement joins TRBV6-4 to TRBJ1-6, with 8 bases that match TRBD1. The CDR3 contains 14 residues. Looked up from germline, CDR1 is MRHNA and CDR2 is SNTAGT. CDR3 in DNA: TGTGCCAGCAGCCTACAGGGGGGGGATTCACCCCTCAACTTT. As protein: CASSLQGGDSPLNF.

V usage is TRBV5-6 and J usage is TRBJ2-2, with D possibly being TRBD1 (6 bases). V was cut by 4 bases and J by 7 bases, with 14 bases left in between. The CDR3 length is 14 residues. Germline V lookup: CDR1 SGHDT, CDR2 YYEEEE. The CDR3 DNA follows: TGTGCCAGCAGCAGAAAGGGACACTACGGGGAGCTGTTTTTT. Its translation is CASSRKGHYGELFF.

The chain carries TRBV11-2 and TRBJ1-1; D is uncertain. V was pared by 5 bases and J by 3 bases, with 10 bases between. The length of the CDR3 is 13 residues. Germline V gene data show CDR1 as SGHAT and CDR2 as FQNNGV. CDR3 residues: CASSVAIYTEAFF. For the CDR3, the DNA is TGTGCCAGCAGCGTCGCGATTTACACTGAAGCTTTCTTT.

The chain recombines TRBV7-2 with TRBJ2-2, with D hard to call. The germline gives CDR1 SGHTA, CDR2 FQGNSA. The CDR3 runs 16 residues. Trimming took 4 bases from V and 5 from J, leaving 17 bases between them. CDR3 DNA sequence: TGTGCCAGCAGCTCACCCACGTTGGGCCCAACCGGGGAGCTGTTTTTT. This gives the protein CASSSPTLGPTGELFF.

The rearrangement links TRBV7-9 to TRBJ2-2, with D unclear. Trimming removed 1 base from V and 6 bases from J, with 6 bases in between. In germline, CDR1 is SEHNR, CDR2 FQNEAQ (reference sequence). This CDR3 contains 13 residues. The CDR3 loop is CASSLVTAGELFF. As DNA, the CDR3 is TGTGCCAGCAGCTTAGTTACAGCCGGGGAGCTGTTTTTT.

The CDR3 DNA reads as TGCGCCAGCACTGGGGACAGCCTCGACTATGGCTACACCTTC. Protein sequence: CASTGDSLDYGYTF. This chain connects TRBV5-1 to TRBJ1-2; 7 bases agree with TRBD1. Germline loops: CDR1 SGHRS, CDR2 YFSETQ. V shed 6 bases and J 3 bases; nucleotides not matched to a gene: 8. The CDR3 runs to 14 residues.